The rows below give T cell receptor beta chains drawn from one sample of a study. Each CDR3 protein gets one entry after TCRdb re-called the RT-PCR reads with MiXCR. The sample carries more than 550,000 distinct CDR3 sequences, more than 13% recorded once. Sequencing input: memory CD4+ T cells from blood. These TCRs come from a female donor in good health, serving as a healthy control. Each CDR3 is given with its conserved first and last residue.

V gene: TRBV28; J gene: TRBJ2-5; CDR3 protein: CASSPGSRETQYF
V gene: TRBV6-5; J gene: TRBJ2-4; CDR3 protein: CASSYADRGGSKNIQYF
V gene: TRBV5-4; J gene: TRBJ2-3; CDR3 protein: CASSFDRGVRTDTQYF
V gene: TRBV2; J gene: TRBJ2-1; CDR3 protein: CASSPIRGDEQFF
V gene: TRBV12-3/TRBV12-4; J gene: TRBJ2-7; CDR3 protein: CASSLGGAPLEQYF
V gene: TRBV29-1; J gene: TRBJ2-5; CDR3 protein: CSVRPLNRGRETQYF
V gene: TRBV7-2; J gene: TRBJ2-7; CDR3 protein: CASRLTSGGAYEQYF
V gene: TRBV7-2; J gene: TRBJ1-5; CDR3 protein: CASSLTGARNQPQHF
V gene: TRBV14; J gene: TRBJ1-6; CDR3 protein: CASSAQGTYNSPLHF
V gene: TRBV5-6; J gene: TRBJ2-1; CDR3 protein: CASRTISGGNLFF
V gene: TRBV7-2; J gene: TRBJ2-1; CDR3 protein: CASSDRTGNNEQFF
V gene: TRBV18; J gene: TRBJ2-1; CDR3 protein: CASSPFGQGYNEQFF
V gene: TRBV7-3; J gene: TRBJ1-1; CDR3 protein: CASSSLTGTAFF
V gene: TRBV20-1; J gene: TRBJ1-3; CDR3 protein: CSARDWLAGNTIYF
V gene: TRBV9; J gene: TRBJ2-6; CDR3 protein: CASSAGLSGANVLTF
V gene: TRBV6-5; J gene: TRBJ2-7; CDR3 protein: CASTMTGNDEQYF
V gene: TRBV28; J gene: TRBJ1-5; CDR3 protein: CASSLTGINQPQHF
V gene: TRBV20-1; J gene: TRBJ2-7; CDR3 protein: CSASTSGSPLRPYEQYF
V gene: TRBV23-1; J gene: TRBJ1-5; CDR3 protein: CASSQTLPRLGAFYQPQHF
V gene: TRBV20-1; J gene: TRBJ2-1; CDR3 protein: CSAPGNSDEQFF
V gene: TRBV5-1; J gene: TRBJ2-2; CDR3 protein: CASSLRDSGTGELFF
V gene: TRBV2; J gene: TRBJ2-7; CDR3 protein: CASRSSSYEQYF